A single T cell receptor (beta chain) is shown here with its context. The data originate from a study of blood T cell repertoires in COVID-19. Study-wide background: The analysed material was cDNA or gDNA that came from T cells, B-cell-depleted T cells, or PBMCs.

Recruitment covered 20 to 25 US areas and drew participants whose ages spanned roughly 18 to 90 years. Researchers sorted participants into cohorts using their self-reported clinical history. V gave up 1 base and J gave up 3 bases, with 13 bases separating them. CDR1 and CDR2 from the germline V gene are LNHDA and SQIVND (reference sequence). The CDR3 has 16 residues. Profiled with immunoSEQ multiplex PCR; TCRdb holds only in-frame clones, not every one. The sample comprises about 440,000 clones, 90% of which are singletons, and 0.6% rests with the top ten. The rearrangement uses TRBV19 and TRBJ1-5; possible D gene TRBD1, 5 bases. The sequence was collected from a man between 18 and 35 years old who had recovered from COVID-19. Sequenced: PBMCs or T cells enriched from blood (not recorded which). The CDR3 loop is CASSIGRGLINQPQHF. The CDR3 DNA follows: TGTGCCAGTAGTATAGGGAGGGGTCTAATCAATCAGCCCCAGCATTTT.